This paragraph reports one T cell receptor (beta chain). These data originate in a study of blood T cell repertoires in COVID-19. Across the study: The samples span acute and convalescent COVID-19 from the United States, Italy and Spain. PBMCs, B-cell-depleted T cells, or T cells provided the cDNA or gDNA that made up the material.

Original handling: How many nucleated cells were present was estimated from reference gene primer amplification. Assay: immunoSEQ multiplex PCR; the TCRdb copy retains only in-frame clones and omits some. V, J and clone size were drawn from that table, and D and trimming were deduced from the DNA. The sample contains roughly 300,000 clones, almost 85% of which appear only once. Trimming took 2 bases from V and 8 from J; bases not matched to a gene: 5. CDR1 is MNHNY, CDR2 SVGAGI, per germline (reference sequence). This CDR3 is 14 amino acids long. The source material was peripheral blood. The genes are TRBV6-6 and TRBJ1-4; 7 positions agree with TRBD1. The TCR was taken from a human donor in a cohort sampled during active COVID-19. CDR3 region: CASSYEGAKEKLFF. CDR3 in DNA: TGTGCCAGCAGTTACGAGGGGGCGAAGGAAAAACTGTTTTTT.